This T cell receptor (beta chain) was captured in a study of shared clonotypes between healthy human individuals. Study-wide results and caveats: The study sampled only blood, and tissue repertoires likely differ. It was observed that 5% to 6% of naive CD4 clonotypes were shared across a handful of donors.

Of note for this clone: The antigen is undetermined.

CDR1 is MDHEN and CDR2 is SYDVKM in the germline V gene. The CDR3 covers 16 residues. Trimming left V 6 bases short and J 1 base short, with 17 bases between. The protocol was immunoSEQ multiplex PCR, while the TCRdb copy is restricted to in-frame clones and leaves out a portion. The table includes about 1.5 million clones, over 95% detected once. Sample: naive CD4+ T cells sorted from blood. The subset was: CD45RA+ positively selected. V usage is TRBV28 and J usage is TRBJ2-3; D may be TRBD2 (6 bases). This TCR came from a man under 40 in good health. CDR3 sequence: CASSQGRLDGTDTQYF. The CDR3, as DNA: TGTGCCAGCAGCCAGGGAAGACTAGATGGCACAGATACGCAGTATTTT.